This T cell receptor (beta chain) appears in the sequencing data of a study of T-cell reconstitution after alpha-beta-depleted transplantation in children. Germline assignment: CDR1 SQVTM and CDR2 ANQGSEA. This CDR3 spans 16 amino acids. Trimming stripped 0 bases from V and 4 bases from J, with 16 bases between. This clonotype has at least ten counts. Unique molecular identifiers were incorporated when the TCRbeta library was constructed. TCRdb processed the PCR reads anew with MiXCR; each CDR3 protein has one entry. Found here are 490,000 or so distinct CDR3 sequences, around an eighth of them singletons; the top ten hold around 6%.

The chain carries TRBV29-1 and TRBJ2-1; either TRBD1 or TRBD2 may fit D (5 bases each). The source is a human donor who donated a stem cell graft to a child with combined immunodeficiency. This specimen was PBMCs from the stem cell graft donor, taken from the stem cell graft. CDR3 protein: CSVEEEAQGLYNEQFF. As DNA, the CDR3 is TGCAGCGTTGAAGAGGAGGCCCAGGGATTATACAATGAGCAGTTCTTC.